Shown below are 28 T cell receptor beta chains from a single sample sequenced in a study of a mutant IDH1 vaccine in newly diagnosed glioma. Time point given: week 47, end of study. Vaccine doses each comprised 300 ug of mutant IDH1 20-mer peptide, with topical imiquimod. Some clones are missing from TCRdb's copy, which holds only in-frame ones; the method was immunoSEQ multiplex PCR. Among nearly 50,000 clones, roughly 80% were seen once, and the ten largest hold roughly 4.5%. These receptors' antigens are unknown. The input for sequencing was PBMCs, taken from a glioma patient whose treatment included an IDH1 peptide vaccine. These receptor sequences come from a woman aged 25 to 39 with glioma. Some clones in this sample may be carry-over from other donors' samples.

This chain uses TRBV7-8 with TRBJ1-2; tentatively, D is TRBD1 (5 bases). CDR3 length: 12 amino acids. Germline V gives CDR1 SGHVS, CDR2 FQNEAQ. Trimming pared 4 bases from V and 13 bases from J, leaving 16 bases between. The CDR3 nucleotides read TGTGCCAGCAGCTGGCTGTCGGGGAGGGGCACCTTC. Translated: CASSWLSGRGTF.

This chain links TRBV29-1 with TRBJ2-4; 12 positions match TRBD1. Germline trimming cut 6 bases from V and 6 bases from J; bases unmatched to any gene: 6. Germline V gives CDR1 SQVTM, CDR2 ANQGSEA. This CDR3 has 14 amino acids. CDR3 DNA: TGCAGCGTGGCCGGGACAGGGGGCTCAAACATTCAGTACTTC. It codes for CSVAGTGGSNIQYF.

This chain links TRBV19 with TRBJ1-5; no clear D. This CDR3 spans 13 amino acids. The ends were cut back, 3 bases at V and 7 bases at J, with 10 bases in the middle. CDR1 LNHDA and CDR2 SQIVND come from the germline V gene (reference sequence). The CDR3 here is CASSIGVGQPQHF. The DNA for the CDR3 is TGTGCCAGTAGTATTGGGGTAGGCCAGCCCCAGCATTTT.

V is TRBV4-2 and J is TRBJ2-1, with 12 bases aligning to TRBD2. Germline loops: CDR1 LGHNA, CDR2 YNFKEQ. Trimming took 4 bases from V and 8 from J; bases not matched to a gene: 9. The CDR3 length is 16 residues. The CDR3 coding sequence is TGTGCCAGCAGCCGTGCGACTAGCGGGAGAATCGATGAGCAGTTCTTC. Translating it yields CASSRATSGRIDEQFF.

The chain joins TRBV2 to TRBJ2-2, with 9 bases identical to TRBD1. Germline CDR1 SNHLY, CDR2 FYNNEI. CDR3 size: 14 residues. Trimming took 6 bases from V and 7 from J; bases not matched to a gene: 6. DNA for the CDR3: TGTGCCAGCAGATGGACAGGGGCGGGCGGGGAGCTGTTTTTT. Its protein product is CASRWTGAGGELFF.

J is TRBJ2-3 and V is TRBV11-2; D remains ambiguous. The CDR3 length is 12 residues. CDR1 is SGHAT and CDR2 is FQNNGV in the germline V gene. V lost 1 base and J lost 6, with 5 bases in between. In nucleotides, the CDR3 is TGTGCCAGCAGCTTAGGAGGCGATACGCAGTATTTT. Protein product: CASSLGGDTQYF.

This rearrangement joins TRBV6-1 to TRBJ2-5; TRBD2 aligns across 15 bases. The CDR3 length is 16 residues. Unmatched junction bases numbered 2, after V lost 4 bases and J lost 2 bases. The germline V gene encodes CDR1 MNHNS and CDR2 SASEGT. CDR3: CASSAGLAGGQETQYF. The CDR3 coding sequence is TGTGCCAGCAGTGCGGGACTAGCGGGAGGTCAAGAGACCCAGTACTTC.

The chain combines TRBV11-2 with TRBJ2-1; D gene ambiguous. The CDR3 runs 13 residues. V lost 0 bases to trimming and J lost 9 bases, with 9 bases between them. CDR1 and CDR2 from the germline V gene are SGHAT and FQNNGV. The CDR3 DNA sequence: TGTGCCAGCAGCTTAGATATTGGTGGTGAGCAGTTCTTC. Protein sequence: CASSLDIGGEQFF.

The chain couples TRBV6-5 to TRBJ1-1; D possibly corresponds to TRBD1 (5 bases). V lost 5 bases to trimming and J lost 1 base, with 11 bases between them. Per the germline V gene, CDR1 is MNHEY and CDR2 is SVGAGI. The CDR3 spans 14 residues. The CDR3 loop is CASSRQLRNTEAFF. CDR3 DNA: TGTGCCAGCAGTCGACAGCTACGGAACACTGAAGCTTTCTTT.

The gene calls are TRBV30 and TRBJ2-3, with no clear D. The germline gives CDR1 GTSNPN, CDR2 SVGIG (reference sequence). Trimming shortened V by 2 bases and J by 0 bases, and 9 bases separated the two germline ends. This CDR3 has 14 amino acids. The CDR3 protein is CAWSTVTSTDTQYF. CDR3 DNA sequence: TGTGCCTGGAGTACCGTGACTAGCACAGATACGCAGTATTTT. The entire variable domain, with the rest obtained from reference TRBV30 and TRBJ2-3, is as follows: SQTIHQWPATLVQPVGSPLSLECTVEGTSNPNLYWYRQAAGRGLQLLFYSVGIGQISSEVPQNLSASRPQDRQFILSSKKLLLSDSGFYLCAWSTVTSTDTQYFGPGTRLTVL.

V usage is TRBV7-8 and J usage is TRBJ2-7; 13 bases line up with TRBD2. This CDR3 spans 17 amino acids. The germline V gene has CDR1 SGHVS and CDR2 FQNEAQ. V was pared by 5 bases and J by 0 bases, with 7 bases of the junction left unmatched. The CDR3 loop is CASSPGLAGALSYEQYF. The CDR3 DNA follows: TGTGCCAGCAGCCCTGGACTAGCGGGAGCGCTCTCCTACGAGCAGTACTTC.

The chain is built from TRBV19 and TRBJ2-7; D is ambiguous. The V gene lost 11 bases and the J gene lost 1 base, with 15 bases spanning the gap. This CDR3 has 13 amino acids. Germline CDR1 is LNHDA and CDR2 is SQIVND (reference sequence). CDR3 DNA sequence: TGTGCCGCCCGAAAGAAGGAGTCCTACGAGCAGTACTTC. Protein: CAARKKESYEQYF.

The chain joins TRBV10-1 to TRBJ2-2; TRBD1 aligns across 11 bases. CDR1 is WNHNN and CDR2 is SYGVQD in the germline V gene (reference sequence). The CDR3 spans 15 residues. V gave up 6 bases and J gave up 6 bases; unmatched junction bases: 6. For the CDR3, the DNA is TGCGCCAGCAGATCCGGACAGGGGGCCTCCGGGGAGCTGTTTTTT. Its protein is CASRSGQGASGELFF.

V gene TRBV5-1 combines with J gene TRBJ1-1; D is ambiguous. This CDR3 is 13 amino acids long. The germline gives CDR1 SGHRS, CDR2 YFSETQ. The germline V and J ends were trimmed by 0 bases and 0 bases, with 3 bases remaining between them. The CDR3 region has the DNA TGCGCCAGCAGCTTGGTAATGAACACTGAAGCTTTCTTT. Protein product: CASSLVMNTEAFF.

This chain connects TRBV7-6 to TRBJ1-2; 7 bases are shared with TRBD1. The CDR3 spans 13 residues. Germline loops: CDR1 SGHVS, CDR2 FNYEAQ. Losses at the gene ends were 4 bases for V and 7 bases for J; bases not matched to a gene: 6. For the CDR3, the DNA is TGTGCCAGCAGCTCAATAGGGGGCAGTGGCTACACCTTC. This codes for CASSSIGGSGYTF.

This chain's CDR3 is CASSEGRAEYYGYTF. The CDR3 DNA follows: TGTGCCAGCAGTGAGGGACGGGCAGAATACTATGGCTACACCTTC. V usage is TRBV25-1 and J usage is TRBJ1-2; D may be TRBD1 (5 bases). This CDR3 spans 15 amino acids. The germline CDR1 and CDR2 sequences are MGHDK and SYGVNS. V gave up 3 bases and J gave up 3 bases, with 14 bases separating them.

The genes are TRBV9 and TRBJ2-1; 7 nucleotides match TRBD1. From germline, CDR1 is SGDLS and CDR2 YYNGEE. V lost 0 bases and J lost 10; bases outside the gene matches: 10. The CDR3 sequence is 15 residues long. The CDR3 region has the DNA TGTGCCAGCAGCGTAGGACAGGGCCGGGTTAACGAGCAGTTCTTC. Amino acids: CASSVGQGRVNEQFF.

The chain links TRBV4-1 to TRBJ1-4, with D perhaps TRBD1 (6 bases). The CDR3 runs 16 residues. Per the germline V gene, CDR1 is MGHRA and CDR2 is YSYEKL. Trimming pared 0 bases from V and 8 bases from J, leaving 16 bases between. The CDR3 loop reads CASSQDGGAVGEKLFF. The CDR3 nucleotides are TGCGCCAGCAGCCAAGATGGGGGGGCGGTGGGAGAAAAACTGTTTTTT.

This chain links TRBV6-6 with TRBJ2-7, with D possibly being TRBD2 (5 bases). V was trimmed by 5 bases and J by 0 bases, leaving 11 bases between them. CDR1 MNHNY and CDR2 SVGAGI come from the germline V gene (reference sequence). The CDR3 is 14 residues long. As DNA, the CDR3 is TGTGCCAGCAGTCTGAGCGGCTCCTCCTACGAGCAGTACTTC. Amino acids: CASSLSGSSYEQYF.

J is TRBJ2-3 and V is TRBV11-3, with D uncertain. The V end was cut by 2 bases, the J end by 0 bases, with 9 bases between. The germline V gene encodes CDR1 SGHNT and CDR2 YENEEA. This CDR3 comprises 15 residues. The CDR3 nucleotides read TGTGCCAGCAGCTTATCTAGTCGTAGCACAGATACGCAGTATTTT. Its translation: CASSLSSRSTDTQYF. The full variable domain, with the rest looked up from reference TRBV11-3 and TRBJ2-3, is EAGVVQSPRYKIIEKKQPVAFWCNPISGHNTLYWYLQNLGQGPELLIRYENEEAVDDSQLPKDRFSAERLKGVDSTLKIQPAELGDSAVYLCASSLSSRSTDTQYFGPGTRLTVL.

The V and J genes are TRBV5-1 and TRBJ2-7; D unclear. The CDR3 contains 17 residues. V was shortened by 0 bases and J by 1 base, with 17 bases between the two germline ends. Germline V CDR1 and CDR2: SGHRS, YFSETQ. As DNA, the CDR3 is TGCGCCAGCAGCTTGGTAAAGGCCTCCTTCGGGTCCTACGAGCAGTACTTC. Translated, it gives CASSLVKASFGSYEQYF.

The chain links TRBV18 to TRBJ1-2; unclear D gene. CDR3 length: 16 residues. Trimming stripped 3 bases from V and 0 bases from J, with 14 bases between. Germline V gene data show CDR1 as KGHSH and CDR2 as LQKENI. The CDR3, as DNA: TGTGCCAGCTCACCCCTTAACCCGTCCCCTAACTATGGCTACACCTTC. It is translated as CASSPLNPSPNYGYTF.

This chain joins TRBV5-1 and TRBJ2-3; TRBD2 matches at 13 bases. The CDR3 is 19 amino acids. V was pared by 1 base and J by 0 bases, with 8 bases of the junction left unmatched. Per the germline V gene, CDR1 is SGHRS and CDR2 is YFSETQ. The CDR3 nucleotides are TGCGCCAGCAGCTTGCTCGGGACTAGCGGGGAATCTAGCACAGATACGCAGTATTTT. Its translation: CASSLLGTSGESSTDTQYF.

This clone was observed a single time. V is TRBV6-6 and J is TRBJ1-5; the match to TRBD1 covers 8 bases. This CDR3 comprises 16 residues. Trimming cost V 5 bases and J 2 bases; bases outside gene matches: 8. Germline CDR1 is MNHNY and CDR2 is SVGAGI (reference sequence). CDR3 amino acids: CASSHRGVGGNQPQHF. The CDR3 DNA sequence: TGTGCCAGCAGTCACAGGGGGGTTGGTGGCAATCAGCCCCAGCATTTT.

The chain couples TRBV9 to TRBJ2-5; 9 bases match TRBD2. CDR3 length: 16 residues. With V trimmed by 2 bases and J by 4 bases, 9 bases remained unmatched. Germline assignment: CDR1 SGDLS and CDR2 YYNGEE. In nucleotides, the CDR3 is TGTGCCAGCAGCGTGAACGCCGGGACTAGCCGAGAGACCCAGTACTTC. Translating gives CASSVNAGTSRETQYF. The whole variable domain, filled in from reference TRBV9 and TRBJ2-5, reads DSGVTQTPKHLITATGQRVTLRCSPRSGDLSVYWYQQSLDQGLQFLIQYYNGEERAKGNILERFSAQQFPDLHSELNLSSLELGDSALYFCASSVNAGTSRETQYFGPGTRLLVL.

The chain combines TRBV7-9 with TRBJ1-4; TRBD1 matches at 7 bases. Trimming removed 6 bases from V and 5 bases from J; junction bases left unmatched: 6. CDR1 and CDR2 from the germline V gene are SEHNR and FQNEAQ (reference sequence). This CDR3 spans 14 amino acids. CDR3 sequence: CASSTTGKNEKLFF. CDR3 sequence (DNA): TGTGCCAGCAGTACGACAGGGAAGAATGAAAAACTGTTTTTT.

The chain couples TRBV30 to TRBJ2-7; 10 bases map to TRBD2. Germline V gives CDR1 GTSNPN, CDR2 SVGIG (reference sequence). The CDR3 length is 14 residues. J was trimmed by 6 bases and V by 0 bases; bases with no gene match: 5. The CDR3 DNA is TGTGCCTGGAGTGTACGGCTAGCGGGAGTCGAGCAGTACTTC. As protein: CAWSVRLAGVEQYF.

V and J are TRBV18 and TRBJ1-1; D might be TRBD1 (5 bases). The CDR3 totals 14 residues. Germline CDR1 KGHSH, CDR2 LQKENI. V was shortened by 1 base and J by 7 bases, with 13 bases between the two germline ends. Here the CDR3 DNA reads TGTGCCAGCTCACCACTATCTGGGGGAAGTGAAGCTTTCTTT. Residues: CASSPLSGGSEAFF.